These 14 T cell receptor beta chains came from one sample sequenced in a study of metastatic and nonmetastatic thyroid tumors. TCRdb re-analyzed the PCR reads using MiXCR. The sample has roughly 12,000 clones, under 35% seen once. Each patient came to thyroid surgery without any prior treatment (of any kind). Material: tumor tissue. The source is a female donor with papillary thyroid cancer or a benign thyroid nodule (not recorded which). Some clones in this sample may be carry-over from other donors' samples.

The sample holds many counts of this clone. V gene TRBV3-1 combines with J gene TRBJ2-1; 10 nucleotides line up with TRBD2. Germline V CDR1 and CDR2: LGHDT, YNNKEL (reference sequence). Trimming cost V 0 bases and J 0 bases; bases outside gene matches: 11. The CDR3 sequence is 20 residues long. CDR3 sequence: CASSQEWSGRAVSSYNEQFF. The CDR3 nucleotides read TGTGCCAGCAGCCAAGAGTGGAGCGGGAGGGCCGTTAGCTCCTACAATGAGCAGTTCTTC.

This clone was detected ten times or more. The genes are TRBV7-2 and TRBJ2-5, with D possibly matching TRBD1 (5 bases). Per germline, CDR1 SGHTA and CDR2 FQGNSA. The V end lost 2 bases, the J end lost 5 bases, and 9 bases lay between the germline ends. CDR3 length: 13 residues. CDR3 nucleotide sequence: TGTGCCAGCAGCTTAAGTAGGGGCGAGACCCAGTACTTC. Translated, it gives CASSLSRGETQYF.

The genes are TRBV5-1 and TRBJ1-1, with D possibly TRBD1 on 5 matching bases. Germline lookup yields CDR1 SGHRS and CDR2 YFSETQ. V gave up 3 bases and J gave up 10 bases, with 19 bases separating them. The CDR3 runs 14 residues. The CDR3 region is CASSSDRLGRGAFF. The CDR3 nucleotides read TGCGCCAGCAGCTCCGACCGACTAGGAAGGGGAGCTTTCTTT.

The sample holds many counts of this clone. V usage is TRBV7-9 and J usage is TRBJ1-1; 8 bases fit TRBD1. V lost 8 bases to trimming and J lost 7 bases; unmatched junction nucleotides: 12. Germline-derived CDR1 and CDR2 are SEHNR and FQNEAQ (reference sequence). This CDR3 is built from 14 residues. The CDR3 protein is CASGMQGAGGEAFF. DNA of the CDR3: TGTGCCAGCGGCATGCAGGGGGCAGGCGGTGAAGCTTTCTTT.

This chain connects TRBV18 to TRBJ2-1; possibly TRBD2 for D (5 bases). CDR3 length: 12 amino acids. Trimming shortened V by 4 bases and J by 8 bases, and 9 bases separated the two germline ends. In germline, CDR1 is KGHSH, CDR2 LQKENI. As DNA, the CDR3 is TGTGCCAGCTCACGGTTGCGGGATGAGCAGTTCTTC. Its protein product is CASSRLRDEQFF.

This clone came up many times. CDR3: CASSLGQGAYEQYV. The DNA for the CDR3 is TGTGCCAGCAGCTTAGGACAGGGGGCCTACGAGCAGTACGTC. The genes are TRBV7-9 and TRBJ2-7, with TRBD1 identical over 9 bases. This CDR3 spans 14 amino acids. The V segment lost 1 base and the J segment 2 bases; nucleotides outside the gene matches: 0. Germline CDR1 is SEHNR and CDR2 is FQNEAQ (reference sequence).

The chain recombines TRBV5-1 with TRBJ2-7; D call uncertain. This CDR3 comprises 15 residues. Looked up from germline, CDR1 is SGHRS and CDR2 is YFSETQ. The V end was cut by 1 base, the J end by 3 bases, with 14 bases between. DNA for the CDR3: TGCGCCAGCAGCTTGTTCTTGGCGGCCAACTACGAGCAGTACTTC. This encodes CASSLFLAANYEQYF.

The chain carries TRBV11-2 and TRBJ1-2; perhaps TRBD1 as D (6 bases). Germline V gene sequence: CDR1 SGHAT, CDR2 FQNNGV. The CDR3 runs 17 residues. Trimming shortened V by 1 base and J by 7 bases, and 22 bases separated the two germline ends. In DNA form, the CDR3 reads TGTGCCAGCAGCTTAGTTTTCCTTCAGGGGAACATGGGTGGCTACACCTTC. Translated, it gives CASSLVFLQGNMGGYTF.

This clone was seen at least ten times. The chain joins TRBV4-2 to TRBJ2-2; D might be TRBD2 (5 bases). There are 16 residues in the CDR3. Trimming removed 3 bases from V and 0 bases from J, with 11 bases in between. CDR1 LGHNA and CDR2 YNFKEQ come from the germline V gene. The CDR3 spells CASSQSGSANTGELFF. Here the CDR3 DNA reads TGTGCCAGCAGCCAGTCGGGAAGCGCGAACACCGGGGAGCTGTTTTTT.

This chain connects TRBV30 to TRBJ2-7; D call uncertain. In germline, CDR1 is GTSNPN, CDR2 SVGIG (reference sequence). This CDR3 spans 12 amino acids. Trimming removed 2 bases from V and 3 bases from J, with 8 bases in between. The CDR3 spells CAWSLPFYEQYF. For the CDR3, the DNA is TGTGCCTGGAGTCTCCCTTTCTACGAGCAGTACTTC.

This clone is judged medium-sized (0.01 to 0.1%). The rearrangement joins TRBV5-1 to TRBJ1-2; 8 bases line up with TRBD1. CDR3 size: 14 residues. After removal of 4 bases from V and 5 bases from J, the junction contained 7 bases not matched to a gene. Germline values: CDR1 SGHRS, CDR2 YFSETQ. Here the CDR3 reads CASSPEQGGYGYTF. Written as DNA, the CDR3 is TGCGCCAGCAGCCCGGAACAGGGGGGGTATGGCTACACCTTC. Using reference TRBV5-1 and TRBJ1-2 for the parts outside the CDR3, the full variable domain is KAGVTQTPRYLIKTRGQQVTLSCSPISGHRSVSWYQQTPGQGLQFLFEYFSETQRNKGNFPGRFSGRQFSNSRSEMNVSTLELGDSALYLCASSPEQGGYGYTFGSGTRLTVV.

This clone rates as medium-sized. This chain connects TRBV20-1 to TRBJ2-3, with a possible D match to TRBD2 (6 bases). The CDR3 extends over 15 amino acids. The germline CDR1 and CDR2 sequences are DFQATT and SNEGSKA (reference sequence). Trimming shortened V by 6 bases and J by 2 bases, and 18 bases separated the two germline ends. CDR3 in amino acids: CSATSGPRPTDTQYF. The CDR3 bases are TGCAGTGCGACGAGCGGGCCCCGCCCCACAGATACGCAGTATTTT.

By sample share, this clone is medium-sized. This rearrangement joins TRBV20-1 to TRBJ2-1; no clear D. Germline assignment: CDR1 DFQATT and CDR2 SNEGSKA (reference sequence). The CDR3 runs to 12 residues. Trimming removed 5 bases at V and 4 bases at J, with 9 bases between. CDR3: CSADIRYNEQFF. The CDR3 region has the DNA TGCAGTGCTGACATCCGTTACAATGAGCAGTTCTTC.

This chain links TRBV19 with TRBJ2-7; no definite D call. This CDR3 spans 13 amino acids. Trimming took off 0 bases at V and 9 bases at J, with 12 bases between the two ends. CDR1 is LNHDA and CDR2 is SQIVND in the germline V gene (reference sequence). In nucleotides, the CDR3 is TGTGCCAGTAGTATAGATTATCTCTCGTCGCAGTACTTC. Its protein product is CASSIDYLSSQYF.